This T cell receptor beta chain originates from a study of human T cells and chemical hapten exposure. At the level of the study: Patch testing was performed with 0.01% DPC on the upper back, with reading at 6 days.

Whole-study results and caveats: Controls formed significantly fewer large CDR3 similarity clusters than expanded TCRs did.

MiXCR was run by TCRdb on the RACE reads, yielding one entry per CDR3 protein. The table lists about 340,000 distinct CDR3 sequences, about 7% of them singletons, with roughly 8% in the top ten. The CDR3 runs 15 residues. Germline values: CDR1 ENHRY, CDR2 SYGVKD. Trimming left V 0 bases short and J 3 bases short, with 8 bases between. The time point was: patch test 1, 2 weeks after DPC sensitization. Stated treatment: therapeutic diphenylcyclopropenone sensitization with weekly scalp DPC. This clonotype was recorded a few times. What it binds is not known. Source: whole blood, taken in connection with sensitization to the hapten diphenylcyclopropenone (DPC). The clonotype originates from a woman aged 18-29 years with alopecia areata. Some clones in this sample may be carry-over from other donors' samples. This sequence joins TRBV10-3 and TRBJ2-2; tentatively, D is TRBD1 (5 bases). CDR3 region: CAISESDRDTGELFF. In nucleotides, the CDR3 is TGTGCCATCAGTGAGTCTGACAGAGACACCGGGGAGCTGTTTTTT.